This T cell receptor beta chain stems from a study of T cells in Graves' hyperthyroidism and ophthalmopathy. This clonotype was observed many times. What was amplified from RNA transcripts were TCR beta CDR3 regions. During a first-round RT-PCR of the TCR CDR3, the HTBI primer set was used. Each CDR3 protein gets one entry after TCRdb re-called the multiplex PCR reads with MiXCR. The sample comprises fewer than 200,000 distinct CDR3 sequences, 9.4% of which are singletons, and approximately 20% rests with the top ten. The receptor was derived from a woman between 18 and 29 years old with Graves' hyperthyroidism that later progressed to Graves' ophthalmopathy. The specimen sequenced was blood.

As DNA, the CDR3 is TGTGCCAGCAGTGTAAGTTCTGCCGGGACAGCTTACTATGGCTACACCTTC. This codes for CASSVSSAGTAYYGYTF. This chain joins TRBV6-1 and TRBJ1-2, with 7 bases fitting TRBD1. The germline CDR1 and CDR2 sequences are MNHNS and SASEGT. V dropped 4 bases and J dropped 3; count of bases not matched to a gene: 14. This CDR3 contains 17 residues.